The 23 T cell receptor beta chains reported below all come from one sample, sequenced in a study of T cell responses to AZD1222 COVID-19 vaccine. Data came from immunoSEQ multiplex PCR; TCRdb stores just in-frame clones and leaves some out. The sample has approximately 100,000 clones, 85% to 90% seen once; the top ten hold about 12%. The starting material was peripheral blood, obtained on day 0 of AZD1222 vaccination. Receptors originate from an adult in good health.

The chain couples TRBV10-3 to TRBJ2-1; TRBD2 aligns across 8 bases. This CDR3 contains 18 residues. The V and J ends lost 2 bases and 7 bases, in that order; junction bases with no gene match: 16. In germline, CDR1 is ENHRY, CDR2 SYGVKD. The CDR3 loop reads CAISEPGLVSLKTNEQFF. CDR3 sequence (DNA): TGTGCCATCAGTGAGCCGGGACTAGTTTCCCTTAAAACTAATGAGCAGTTCTTC.

The rearrangement joins TRBV3-1 (or the pseudogene TRBV3-2) to TRBJ1-6; no firm D call. CDR3 length: 13 amino acids. Germline V gene lookup returns CDR1 LGHDT and CDR2 YNNKEL (reference sequence). The V end was cut by 5 bases, the J end by 7 bases, with 9 bases between. CDR3: CASSSGSNSPLHF. The CDR3, as DNA: TGTGCCAGCAGCTCCGGGTCAAATTCACCCCTCCACTTT.

V gene TRBV18 combines with J gene TRBJ2-3, with D perhaps matching TRBD2 (5 bases). This CDR3 spans 14 amino acids. V lost 1 base to trimming and J lost 8 bases, with 13 bases between them. Germline values: CDR1 KGHSH, CDR2 LQKENI. This chain's CDR3 is CASSPQLGPLTQYF. The CDR3 DNA reads TGTGCCAGCTCACCACAACTAGGACCCCTTACGCAGTATTTT.

The chain has TRBV30 and TRBJ1-5, with D uncertain. There are 14 residues in the CDR3. The V end lost 0 bases, the J end lost 4 bases, and 10 bases lay between the germline ends. Looked up from germline, CDR1 is GTSNPN and CDR2 is SVGIG (reference sequence). CDR3 residues: CAWSVGGWNQPQHF. In DNA form, the CDR3 reads TGTGCCTGGAGTGTAGGCGGGTGGAATCAGCCCCAGCATTTT. The full variable domain, with the rest looked up from reference TRBV30 and TRBJ1-5, is SQTIHQWPATLVQPVGSPLSLECTVEGTSNPNLYWYRQAAGRGLQLLFYSVGIGQISSEVPQNLSASRPQDRQFILSSKKLLLSDSGFYLCAWSVGGWNQPQHFGDGTRLSIL.

The chain joins TRBV18 to TRBJ1-1; D gene ambiguous. V was clipped by 8 bases and J by 0 bases, with 10 bases between them. Germline CDR1 reads KGHSH; CDR2 reads LQKENI. The CDR3 extends over 13 amino acids. CDR3 in DNA: TGTGCCAGCGAACCCACGGTGAACACTGAAGCTTTCTTT. Protein sequence: CASEPTVNTEAFF.

The genes are TRBV7-9 and TRBJ2-7, with 12 bases identical to TRBD2. Germline CDR1 SEHNR, CDR2 FQNEAQ (reference sequence). V shed 2 bases, J shed 4 bases, and the junction held 3 bases outside the gene matches. The CDR3 covers 15 residues. DNA of the CDR3: TGTGCCAGCAGCTTATTTGGGACTAGCGGGTACGAGCAGTACTTC. It codes for CASSLFGTSGYEQYF.

The chain combines TRBV5-8 with TRBJ2-3, with TRBD2 matching over 10 bases. This CDR3 is 13 amino acids long. In germline, CDR1 is SGHTS, CDR2 YDEGEE. V was pared by 5 bases and J by 10 bases, with 7 bases of the junction left unmatched. CDR3 protein: CASRLAGGRAQYF. In DNA form, the CDR3 reads TGTGCCAGCAGGTTAGCGGGAGGACGAGCGCAGTATTTT.

The chain employs TRBV20-1 and TRBJ1-6, with 8 positions matching TRBD1. In germline, CDR1 is DFQATT, CDR2 SNEGSKA (reference sequence). The CDR3 has 15 residues. V lost 3 bases and J lost 4; bases outside the gene matches: 5. CDR3 sequence (DNA): TGCAGTGCTAGTGACAGGGGATATTATAATTCACCCCTCCACTTT. Amino acid sequence: CSASDRGYYNSPLHF.

The rearrangement links TRBV7-3 to TRBJ1-6; possible D gene TRBD1, 5 bases. This CDR3 comprises 13 residues. Trimming cost V 3 bases and J 9 bases, with 9 bases left between them. CDR1 and CDR2 from the germline V gene are SGHTA and FQGTGA. This CDR3 is CASSLFGGSPLHF. The DNA of the CDR3 is TGTGCCAGCAGCTTGTTTGGGGGTTCACCCCTCCACTTT.

The chain links TRBV5-6 to TRBJ2-1, with TRBD1 matching over 9 bases. The V gene end was trimmed by 3 bases and the J gene end by 15 bases; junction bases not matched to a gene: 10. Germline-derived CDR1 and CDR2 are SGHDT and YYEEEE. The CDR3 loop spans 13 amino acids. The CDR3 nucleotides read TGTGCCAGCAGCTCCGACAGGGGGTCAGTTCGGTTCTTC. This codes for CASSSDRGSVRFF.

The rearrangement uses TRBV18 and TRBJ1-1, with 9 nucleotides matching TRBD1. V trimming: 6 bases; J trimming: 11 bases; junction bases outside the gene matches: 7. Germline CDR1 KGHSH, CDR2 LQKENI. The CDR3 spans 12 residues. As DNA, the CDR3 is TGTGCCAGCTCCCCGGGGGGACAGGGTGCTTTCTTT. This translates into CASSPGGQGAFF. Complete variable domain (other parts from reference TRBV18 and TRBJ1-1): NAGVMQNPRHLVRRRGQEARLRCSPMKGHSHVYWYRQLPEEGLKFMVYLQKENIIDESGMPKERFSAEFPKEGPSILRIQQVVRGDSAAYFCASSPGGQGAFFGQGTRLTVV.

As concerns this clone: The junction does not match germline at one end; this may be a read error. The V call is TRBV5-1, the J call TRBJ2-2; a weak D match, TRBD1 (5 bases). CDR3 length: 14 residues. The germline V gene has CDR1 SGHRS and CDR2 YFSETQ. The CDR3, as DNA: TGCGCCAGCCGCTTCCTAGGGGACACCGGGGAGCTGTTTTTT. It is translated as CASRFLGDTGELFF.

This clone was seen just once. The gene calls are TRBV29-1 and TRBJ2-5; no reliable D call. There are 13 residues in the CDR3. Trimming took 5 bases from V and 5 from J, leaving 15 bases between them. From germline, CDR1 is SQVTM and CDR2 ANQGSEA. The CDR3 protein is CSVLGQKRETQYF. CDR3 sequence (DNA): TGCAGCGTTCTAGGTCAAAAGAGGGAGACCCAGTACTTC. Full variable domain (missing parts from reference TRBV29-1 and TRBJ2-5): SAVISQKPSRDICQRGTSLTIQCQVDSQVTMMFWYRQQPGQSLTLIATANQGSEATYESGFVIDKFPISRPNLTFSTLTVSNMSPEDSSIYLCSVLGQKRETQYFGPGTRLLVL.

The chain employs TRBV3-1 (or the pseudogene TRBV3-2) and TRBJ1-3, with no clear D. The CDR3 extends over 16 amino acids. CDR1 is LGHDT, CDR2 YNNKEL, per germline (reference sequence). V lost 1 base to trimming and J lost 0 bases, with 10 bases between them. The CDR3 region is CASSQVLGNSGNTIYF. CDR3 coding DNA: TGTGCCAGCAGCCAAGTATTGGGGAACTCTGGAAACACCATATATTTT.

The J gene is TRBJ2-3, the V gene TRBV3-1 (or the pseudogene TRBV3-2), with 8 nucleotides matching TRBD2. V gave up 1 base and J gave up 9 bases; unmatched junction bases: 9. Germline CDR1 reads LGHDT; CDR2 reads YNNKEL (reference sequence). The CDR3 loop spans 15 amino acids. The CDR3: CASSQGGGRKNTQYF. For the CDR3, the DNA is TGTGCCAGCAGCCAAGGGGGCGGGAGGAAGAACACGCAGTATTTT.

The chain uses TRBV7-2 and TRBJ2-3; no definite D call. CDR1 is SGHTA, CDR2 FQGNSA, per germline. The V gene lost 1 base and the J gene lost 5 bases, with 10 bases spanning the gap. The CDR3 length is 14 residues. The CDR3 DNA follows: TGTGCCAGCAGCTTAGTCAGGTCGCAAGATACGCAGTATTTT. It encodes CASSLVRSQDTQYF.

The rearrangement joins TRBV5-1 to TRBJ1-2; D unresolved. CDR1 and CDR2 from the germline V gene are SGHRS and YFSETQ. This CDR3 region has 13 residues. The germline V and J ends were trimmed by 0 bases and 8 bases, with 11 bases remaining between them. The chain's CDR3 is CASSLEGLGGYTF. For the CDR3, the DNA is TGCGCCAGCAGCTTGGAGGGTTTGGGCGGCTACACCTTC.

The genes are TRBV19 and TRBJ1-1; D is perhaps TRBD1 (6 bases). The CDR3 length is 14 residues. Looked up from germline, CDR1 is LNHDA and CDR2 is SQIVND (reference sequence). Trimming cost V 5 bases and J 4 bases, with 14 bases left between them. The CDR3 DNA reads TGTGCCAGTAGTCCTACAGGGAGGGTCACTGAAGCTTTCTTT. Translation: CASSPTGRVTEAFF. Looking up the rest from reference TRBV19 and TRBJ1-1 gives the full variable domain: DGGITQSPKYLFRKEGQNVTLSCEQNLNHDAMYWYRQDPGQGLRLIYYSQIVNDFQKGDIAEGYSVSREKKESFPLTVTSAQKNPTAFYLCASSPTGRVTEAFFGQGTRLTVV.

The gene calls are TRBV19 and TRBJ2-3; either TRBD1 or TRBD2 may fit D (5 bases each). Germline-derived CDR1 and CDR2 are LNHDA and SQIVND (reference sequence). Between the trimmed V and J ends, which lost 6 bases and 3 bases, there was a span of 10 bases. The CDR3 contains 13 residues. The CDR3 is CASSAWGTDTQYF. The DNA of the CDR3 is TGTGCCAGTAGCGCCTGGGGGACAGATACGCAGTATTTT.

J is TRBJ2-3 and V is TRBV28; 9 bases map to TRBD2. CDR3 length: 15 amino acids. V lost 3 bases and J lost 0; bases outside the gene matches: 1. Germline CDR1 is MDHEN and CDR2 is SYDVKM. The DNA for the CDR3 is TGTGCCAGCAGTTTGACTAGCGGTAGCACAGATACGCAGTATTTT. Amino acids: CASSLTSGSTDTQYF. Combining the CDR3 with reference TRBV28 and TRBJ2-3 gives the whole variable domain DVKVTQSSRYLVKRTGEKVFLECVQDMDHENMFWYRQDPGLGLRLIYFSYDVKMKEKGDIPEGYSVSREKKERFSLILESASTNQTSMYLCASSLTSGSTDTQYFGPGTRLTVL.

This sequence joins TRBV7-2 and TRBJ2-7, with D perhaps TRBD1 (6 bases). This CDR3 is built from 15 residues. CDR1 is SGHTA, CDR2 FQGNSA, per germline. The V end was cut by 1 base, the J end by 5 bases, with 15 bases between. The CDR3 spells CASSLVGQGSNEQYF. In nucleotides, the CDR3 is TGTGCCAGCAGCTTAGTGGGTCAGGGGAGTAACGAGCAGTACTTC.

This chain uses TRBV19 with TRBJ1-2; D unclear. Looked up from germline, CDR1 is LNHDA and CDR2 is SQIVND (reference sequence). CDR3 length equals 15 residues. V was shortened by 3 bases and J by 4 bases, with 15 bases between the two germline ends. The CDR3 here is CASSISGFRTYGYTF. CDR3 DNA: TGTGCCAGTAGTATTAGTGGGTTCAGGACCTATGGCTACACCTTC.

V is TRBV28 and J is TRBJ1-6, with TRBD1 identical over 12 bases. V trimming: 7 bases; J trimming: 13 bases; junction bases outside the gene matches: 8. CDR3 length equals 14 residues. Germline lookup yields CDR1 MDHEN and CDR2 SYDVKM. The CDR3 DNA is TGTGCCAGCACTTCCGGGGACAGGGGGCGTCCCCTCCACTTT. This encodes CASTSGDRGRPLHF.